Listed below are T cell receptor beta chains from one sample, sequenced in a study of T cell responses to AZD1222 COVID-19 vaccine. Sequencing was performed with immunoSEQ multiplex PCR; in TCRdb, only in-frame clones are kept and a portion is missing. Seen here are over 80,000 clones, approximately 91% observed once, and the top ten hold 8% to 8.5%. Sequencing was performed on peripheral blood, taken 28 days after the second AZD1222 dose. The receptors were sampled from an adult who received the AZD1222 COVID-19 vaccine. CDR3s include the opening cysteine and the closing phenylalanine or tryptophan. A D gene is named only where the DNA matches it firmly. Rows may omit the clone size; those that give it use once, few, many or a size class.

v_call	d_call	j_call	clone_size	cdr3_aa	cdr3_nt
TRBV19	.	TRBJ1-5	few	CASSTTNYNQPQHF	TGTGCCAGTAGTACAACTAACTACAATCAGCCCCAGCATTTT
TRBV24-1	.	TRBJ1-1	.	CATSDPNSSEAFF	TGTGCCACCAGTGACCCAAACAGCAGTGAAGCTTTCTTT
TRBV2	TRBD1	TRBJ1-5	.	CASSEHRGPSNQPQHF	TGTGCCAGCAGTGAGCACAGGGGGCCTAGCAATCAGCCCCAGCATTTT
TRBV28	.	TRBJ1-1	.	CASSLGSTNTEAFF	TGTGCCAGCAGTTTGGGCAGTACGAACACTGAAGCTTTCTTT
TRBV7-2	TRBD2	TRBJ2-7	few	CASSKIVSGSPEQYF	TGTGCCAGCAGCAAGATTGTAAGCGGGAGTCCCGAGCAGTACTTC
TRBV5-1	TRBD1	TRBJ2-7	once	CASSSGQGASDEQYF	TGCGCCAGCAGCTCCGGACAGGGGGCCTCGGACGAGCAGTACTTC
TRBV27	.	TRBJ2-6	.	CASSRDRRQAGANVLTF	TGTGCCAGCAGTCGGGACCGACGACAGGCTGGGGCCAACGTCCTGACTTTC
TRBV7-6	TRBD2	TRBJ2-5	.	CASSNPTSGLYYETQYF	TGTGCCAGCAGCAATCCGACTAGCGGGCTATACTATGAGACCCAGTACTTC
TRBV27	.	TRBJ2-1	.	CASSLLAGTEQFF	TGTGCCAGCAGTTTATTGGCCGGGACAGAGCAGTTCTTC
TRBV19	.	TRBJ2-2	once	CASMVGTNTGELFF	TGTGCCAGTATGGTGGGGACGAACACCGGGGAGCTGTTTTTT
TRBV15	TRBD1	TRBJ1-2	.	CATSRDTGGLYGYTF	TGTGCCACCAGCAGAGATACAGGGGGACTCTATGGCTACACCTTC
TRBV11-2	TRBD1	TRBJ1-5	.	CASSLGQGAWGNQPQHF	TGTGCCAGCAGCCTGGGACAGGGGGCGTGGGGCAATCAGCCCCAGCATTTT
TRBV18	TRBD1	TRBJ1-4	.	CASSPTGGGFEKLFF	TGTGCCAGCTCACCCACCGGAGGGGGCTTCGAAAAACTGTTTTTT
TRBV7-2	TRBD2	TRBJ2-2	.	CASSLAGPTGELFF	TGTGCCAGCAGCCTAGCGGGACCCACCGGGGAGCTGTTTTTT
TRBV2	TRBD1	TRBJ2-7	.	CASSGRTGTGGYEQYF	TGTGCCAGCAGTGGGAGGACCGGGACAGGGGGTTACGAGCAGTACTTC
TRBV5-8	.	TRBJ2-1	.	CASSGLAKAYNEQFF	TGTGCCAGCAGCGGTTTGGCCAAGGCGTACAATGAGCAGTTCTTC
TRBV5-8	.	TRBJ2-3	.	CASSLAQSTDTQYF	TGTGCCAGCAGCTTGGCCCAGTCCACAGATACGCAGTATTTT
TRBV5-1	.	TRBJ2-3	.	CASSLALSTDTQYF	TGCGCCAGCAGCTTGGCCCTAAGCACAGATACGCAGTATTTT
TRBV5-6	.	TRBJ2-7	.	CASSLAVTYEQYF	TGTGCCAGCAGCTTGGCGGTGACCTACGAGCAGTACTTC
TRBV25-1	TRBD2	TRBJ2-3	.	CASGLAGDGTQYF	TGTGCCAGCGGACTAGCGGGAGACGGTACGCAGTATTTT
TRBV29-1	TRBD2	TRBJ2-1	.	CAQGLVNEQFF	TGCGCCCAGGGACTAGTAAATGAGCAGTTCTTC
TRBV5-4	TRBD1	TRBJ2-7	few	CASRPGTGFLYEQYF	TGTGCCAGCAGGCCCGGGACAGGGTTTCTCTACGAGCAGTACTTC
TRBV7-2	TRBD2	TRBJ2-1	.	CASSRGYWRELNEQFF	TGTGCCAGCAGCCGGGGCTATTGGCGGGAGCTCAATGAGCAGTTCTTC
TRBV18	.	TRBJ2-7	.	CASSPSVSTYEQYF	TGTGCCAGCTCACCTAGCGTTTCAACCTACGAGCAGTACTTC
TRBV12-5	TRBD1	TRBJ1-2	.	CASGLVGQTIGYGYTF	TGTGCTAGTGGTTTGGTGGGACAGACGATCGGTTATGGCTACACCTTC
TRBV24-1	TRBD1	TRBJ2-5	.	CATSDSTGAGETQYF	TGTGCCACCAGTGATTCGACAGGGGCCGGAGAGACCCAGTACTTC
TRBV19	.	TRBJ1-1	.	CASSLRGPNTEAFF	TGTGCCAGTAGTCTCCGGGGGCCTAACACTGAAGCTTTCTTT
TRBV5-1	TRBD1	TRBJ2-3	.	CASSLLGQGRGDTQYF	TGCGCCAGCAGCTTGTTGGGACAGGGAAGAGGAGATACGCAGTATTTT
TRBV12-3/TRBV12-4	.	TRBJ1-5	.	CASRRTENQPQHF	TGTGCCAGCAGACGGACAGAGAATCAGCCCCAGCATTTT
TRBV4-2	.	TRBJ2-3	.	CASSLRTLTDTQYF	TGTGCCAGCAGCCTAAGGACCCTCACAGATACGCAGTATTTT
TRBV28	TRBD1	TRBJ1-1	few	CASSPLDRENTEAFF	TGTGCCAGCAGCCCTCTCGACAGGGAGAACACTGAAGCTTTCTTT
TRBV11-2	TRBD1	TRBJ1-3	.	CASSFAGTGVGNTIYF	TGTGCCAGCAGCTTCGCCGGGACAGGGGTTGGAAACACCATATATTTT
TRBV5-1	.	TRBJ1-4	once	CASSFSATNEKLFF	TGCGCCAGCAGCTTCTCAGCAACTAATGAAAAACTGTTTTTT
TRBV28	.	TRBJ2-7	.	CASSSAYEQYF	TGTGCCAGCAGTTCCGCGTACGAGCAGTACTTC
TRBV6-5	TRBD1	TRBJ1-2	.	CASSDRGGYTF	TGTGCCAGCTCCGACAGGGGCGGCTACACCTTC
TRBV5-8	.	TRBJ2-4	.	CASGRDSPAQYF	TGTGCCAGCGGACGGGACTCCCCAGCTCAGTACTTC
TRBV2	.	TRBJ2-5	.	CASSRYQETQYF	TGTGCCAGCAGCAGATACCAAGAGACCCAGTACTTC
TRBV6-1	.	TRBJ2-1	.	CASSEFPASYNEQFF	TGTGCCAGCAGTGAATTCCCAGCGTCTTACAATGAGCAGTTCTTC
TRBV11-2	TRBD1	TRBJ1-1	.	CASSLLRRDRGAYTEAFF	TGTGCCAGCAGCTTATTGCGCCGGGACAGGGGAGCGTACACTGAAGCTTTCTTT
TRBV24-1	.	TRBJ2-2	.	CATRGQNTGELFF	TGTGCCACCAGAGGACAGAACACCGGGGAGCTGTTTTTT
TRBV9	TRBD1	TRBJ2-7	.	CASSSRAGTGSDEQYF	TGTGCCAGCAGCTCCCGCGCGGGGACAGGGTCCGACGAGCAGTACTTC
TRBV7-3	.	TRBJ2-1	once	CASSYSGNEQFF	TGTGCCAGCAGCTATTCGGGCAATGAGCAGTTCTTC